This T cell receptor (beta chain) was obtained from a study of blood T cells in healthy people across ages. General observations from the study: Strongly correlated with naive T cell percentage was TCR beta diversity. Naive CD4+ cell counts and diversity both ran higher in long-lived than in aged donors.

The CDR3 runs to 14 residues. V lost 3 bases, J lost 2 bases, and 12 bases lay in between. The germline CDR1 and CDR2 sequences are DFQATT and SNEGSKA (reference sequence). Combining a sample-barcoded 5' primer with a J-beta primer mix, a second PCR ran for roughly 7 to 11 cycles. MiXCR, run by TCRdb on the 5' RACE reads, gives a single entry per CDR3 protein. Among some 1,500,000 distinct CDR3 sequences listed, approximately 43% were seen once. This clonotype has just a few counts. Its target is not known. The chain recombines TRBV20-1 with TRBJ2-3, with D hard to call. The sequence was collected from a young woman in good health. The sequencing sample was made of blood. CDR3 in amino acids: CSASTALTTDTQYF. The DNA of the CDR3 is TGCAGTGCTAGTACAGCGTTGACCACAGATACGCAGTATTTT.